This entry is about one TCR beta chain. This clone has just one count. Its antigen specificity is not known. No base qualities exist here, and no much larger clone lies one base off it. These data originate in a study of blood T cell repertoires in COVID-19 (dated by TCRdb to the early 2020s). In terms of the full investigation: Collaborator samples came from the United States, Italy and Spain and covered acute and convalescent phases of COVID-19. HLA class I and class II types, where available, came from metadata supplied by the sample provider rather than from assay-based typing. The prospective study material was composed of cDNA or gDNA derived from T cells, B-cell-depleted T cells, or PBMCs. The dataset comprised deeply sampled blood TCRbeta repertoires from subjects exposed to, actively infected with, or recovered from COVID-19. Sample metadata almost always included a de-identified subject ID, COVID-19 status, age in years and sex. The repertoires were made available in a free public database intended to serve as a resource for research on the immune response to SARS-CoV-2. Samples came from the ongoing ImmuneRACE study (first 160 participants) plus 1,254 subjects from 6 global collaborators.

The CDR3 sequence holds 16 residues, the cysteine and phenylalanine included. Of the read, only the CDR3 DNA is kept; its 48 bases are in frame from base 1. Trimming costs V 5 bases and J 4 bases, and their ends lie 18 bases apart. The germline V gene provides CDR1 MNHEY and CDR2 SVGEGT. One collaborating source in Seattle enrolled patients during active infection and followed them longitudinally through the course of disease. The collaborating institutions used their own protocols to collect whole blood in K2EDTA tubes. For TCRbeta analysis, collaborators shipped samples in one of three forms: frozen whole blood, isolated PBMCs, or DNA extracted from either of those sample types. TCRbeta CDR3 regions were amplified from genomic DNA using the immunoSEQ Assay, a bias-controlled multiplex PCR. As for the authors' bioinformatics: Within the assay, amplification of reference gene primers was used to estimate how many nucleated cells each sample contained. To quantify the absolute abundance of each unique TCRbeta CDR3 rearrangement, sequence reads were collapsed and filtered. For each sample, productive Simpson clonality was calculated as the square root of Simpson's diversity index over productive rearrangements. TCRdb's version of the immuneACCESS table is confined to in-frame rearrangements and falls short of the full clone set. An unresolved V gene accounts for under half of the shortfall where checked; the remainder is of unknown origin. That table gives V, J and clone size, and the DNA gave D and trimming. This sample comprises about 56,000 clones, about two thirds of them detected only once. The ten largest account for 4% to 5.5% of the sample.

Paper-wide results and their limitations: The amount of clinical and demographic metadata varied by source and participant and was provided uncurated.

Sequencing was carried out using peripheral blood. Recombination linked TRBV6-2 or TRBV6-3 to TRBJ1-5; no D gene is confidently identified. This TCR was sampled from a woman between 65 and 79 years old with COVID-19, enrolled during active disease. The encoded CDR3 is CASSSISWLANQPQHF. The sequenced DNA is TGTGCCAGCAGTAGTATTTCTTGGCTCGCAAATCAGCCCCAGCATTTT.